One and the same sample provided the 9 T cell receptor beta chains below, sequenced in a study of OX40 agonist ivuxolimab in advanced cancers. Sequencing used immunoSEQ multiplex PCR; TCRdb keeps in-frame clones, though not all of them. This table holds 65,000 to 95,000 clones, 80% to 90% found once. The sample in question was CD4+ or CD8+ T cells sorted from blood, obtained in a trial of the OX40 agonist ivuxolimab. The source of these receptors is an adult with an advanced solid tumor such as melanoma, head and neck, liver or kidney cancer.

This clone was seen only once. The rearrangement uses TRBV10-1 and TRBJ2-7; no clear D. The CDR3 is made up of 14 amino acids. Per the germline V gene, CDR1 is WNHNN and CDR2 is SYGVQD (reference sequence). Trimming pared 3 bases from V and 2 bases from J, leaving 11 bases between. This chain's CDR3 is CASSENGLPYEQYF. In nucleotides, the CDR3 is TGCGCCAGCAGTGAAAATGGTCTGCCCTACGAGCAGTACTTC.

The chain employs TRBV4-1 and TRBJ2-1; the D gene is possibly TRBD2 (5 bases). This CDR3 region has 13 residues. The germline CDR1 and CDR2 sequences are MGHRA and YSYEKL. V lost 1 base, J lost 5 bases, and 6 bases lay in between. In DNA form, the CDR3 reads TGCGCCAGCAGCCAAGTCGGGGACAATGAGCAGTTCTTC. Translated, it gives CASSQVGDNEQFF.

The chain links TRBV28 to TRBJ2-6; unclear D gene. The V end lost 7 bases, the J end lost 2 bases, and 12 bases lay between the germline ends. This CDR3 spans 15 amino acids. Per germline, CDR1 MDHEN and CDR2 SYDVKM. The DNA for the CDR3 is TGTGCCAGCACGGCAGTGAGGACTGGGGCCAACGTCCTGACTTTC. It translates to CASTAVRTGANVLTF.

The chain employs TRBV28 and TRBJ1-1; weak D call: TRBD1 (5 bases). Trimming cost V 3 bases and J 10 bases, with 15 bases left between them. The CDR3 loop spans 13 amino acids. Germline assignment: CDR1 MDHEN and CDR2 SYDVKM. Here the CDR3 reads CASSLGPPWRAFF. In DNA, the CDR3 is TGTGCCAGCAGTTTGGGGCCCCCGTGGCGAGCTTTCTTT.

The chain is built from TRBV9 and TRBJ2-7; D not resolved. Germline CDR1 reads SGDLS; CDR2 reads YYNGEE. CDR3 length: 13 residues. Between the trimmed V and J ends, which lost 0 bases and 7 bases, there was a span of 11 bases. CDR3 sequence (DNA): TGTGCCAGCAGCGTAGGGCCGGGTGAGGAGCAGTACTTC. This codes for CASSVGPGEEQYF.

This chain connects TRBV29-1 to TRBJ2-2, with TRBD1 identical over 7 bases. In germline, CDR1 is SQVTM, CDR2 ANQGSEA. J gave up 5 bases and V 1 base, and 4 bases lay outside the gene matches. The CDR3 spans 14 residues. For the CDR3, the DNA is TGCAGCGTTGAAGTCATCAGGGGGACCGGGGAGCTGTTTTTT. Its translation: CSVEVIRGTGELFF.

The chain uses TRBV6-5 and TRBJ2-1; D might be TRBD1 (5 bases). With 2 bases removed from V and 4 bases from J, the gap between germline ends came to 12 bases. Germline V gene data show CDR1 as MNHEY and CDR2 as SVGAGI. CDR3 size: 15 residues. CDR3 sequence (DNA): TGTGCCAGCAGTTACAAGGGGAATATGTACAATGAGCAGTTCTTC. Protein sequence: CASSYKGNMYNEQFF.

This sequence joins TRBV5-6 and TRBJ1-5, with 9 bases identical to TRBD1. Trimming at V came to 4 bases and at J to 4 bases, leaving 6 bases not matched to a gene. Germline lookup yields CDR1 SGHDT and CDR2 YYEEEE. CDR3 length: 15 residues. The CDR3 spells CASSAGQGKNQPQHF. CDR3 bases: TGTGCCAGCAGCGCGGGACAGGGTAAGAATCAGCCCCAGCATTTT.

The rearrangement joins TRBV10-3 to TRBJ1-4, with D perhaps TRBD1 (6 bases). This CDR3 region has 15 residues. The ends were cut back, 4 bases at V and 3 bases at J, with 12 bases in the middle. Germline V lookup: CDR1 ENHRY, CDR2 SYGVKD. The CDR3 DNA follows: TGTGCCATCAGTGGTCAGGGGAGGGCTAATGAAAAACTGTTTTTT. Translating it yields CAISGQGRANEKLFF.